The source of this T cell receptor (beta chain) is a study of T cells after yellow fever vaccination. Study context: Preparation used SMART-Seq v4 Ultra Low Input for the low-cell-number fractions.

Trimming left V 0 bases short and J 5 bases short, with 16 bases between. CDR1 is SGHTA and CDR2 is FQGNSA in the germline V gene. The CDR3 is 16 amino acids. Via MiXCR, TCRdb re-called the 5' RACE reads, giving one row per CDR3 protein. The sample shows about 240,000 distinct CDR3 sequences, 6.5% to 8.5% of them seen only once. The gene calls are TRBV7-2 and TRBJ2-5; D is possibly TRBD1 (6 bases). This receptor was obtained from a man aged 25 to 40 who received the YFV17D yellow fever vaccine. The sequences come from CD4+ T cells sorted from PBMCs, collected 15 days after the yellow fever booster vaccination. CDR3 DNA: TGTGCCAGCAGCTTAGCCGGAGCAGGGGCGCGGGAGACCCAGTACTTC. The encoded protein is CASSLAGAGARETQYF.